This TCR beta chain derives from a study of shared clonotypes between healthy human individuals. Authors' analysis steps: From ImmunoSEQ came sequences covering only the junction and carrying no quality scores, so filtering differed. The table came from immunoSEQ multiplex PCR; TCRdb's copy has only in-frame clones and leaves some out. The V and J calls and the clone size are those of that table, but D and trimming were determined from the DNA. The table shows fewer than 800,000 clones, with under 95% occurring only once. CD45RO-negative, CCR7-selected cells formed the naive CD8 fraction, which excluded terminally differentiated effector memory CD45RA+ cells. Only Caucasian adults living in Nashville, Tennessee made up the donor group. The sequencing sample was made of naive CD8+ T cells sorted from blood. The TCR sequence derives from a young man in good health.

The CDR3, as DNA: TGTGCCAGCAGCCCAACTCAAGCGGGAGGGCATGAGCAGTACTTC. This sequence encodes CASSPTQAGGHEQYF. The V call is TRBV9, the J call TRBJ2-7; TRBD2 matches 10 bases. J was trimmed by 7 bases and V by 4 bases; bases with no gene match: 11. The CDR3 consists of 15 residues. CDR1 is SGDLS and CDR2 is YYNGEE in the germline V gene.